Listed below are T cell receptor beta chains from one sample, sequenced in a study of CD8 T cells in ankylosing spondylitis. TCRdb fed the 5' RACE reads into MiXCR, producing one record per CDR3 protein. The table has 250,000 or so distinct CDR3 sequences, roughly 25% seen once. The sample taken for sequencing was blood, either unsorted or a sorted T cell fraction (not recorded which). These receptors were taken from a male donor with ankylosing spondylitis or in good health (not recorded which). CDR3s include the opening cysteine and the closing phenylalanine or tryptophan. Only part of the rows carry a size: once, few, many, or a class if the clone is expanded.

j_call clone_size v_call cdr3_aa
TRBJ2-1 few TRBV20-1 CSANPTSGSYNEQFF
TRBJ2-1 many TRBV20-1 CSAQRVEGRDEQFF
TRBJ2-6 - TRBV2 CASSGQHSGANVLTF
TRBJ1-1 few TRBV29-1 CSVKRQNTEAFF
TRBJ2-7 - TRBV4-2 CASSQTDTSSYEQYF
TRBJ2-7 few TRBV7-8 CASSKKTGGGYEQYF
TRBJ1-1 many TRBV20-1 CSAVDSMNTEAFF
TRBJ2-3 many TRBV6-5 CASTRDGDTQYF
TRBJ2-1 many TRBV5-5 CASRSGTGGLKQFF
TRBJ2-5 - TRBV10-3 CAISGSGRETQYF
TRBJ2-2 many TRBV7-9 CASSLYVDTGELFF
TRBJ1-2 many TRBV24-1 CATSDPGTGVIGF
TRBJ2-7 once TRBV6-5 CASSFATSGTGVPYEQYF
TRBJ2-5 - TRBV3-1 CASSFPGLAGETQYF
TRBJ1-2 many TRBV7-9 CASTSLRDRVYGYTF
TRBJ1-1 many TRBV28 CASVGGDTNTEAFF
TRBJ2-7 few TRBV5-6 CASIPPGEMAYEQYF
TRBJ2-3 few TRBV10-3 CAIRDSITDTQYF
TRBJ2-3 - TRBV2 CASSELAVSDTQYF
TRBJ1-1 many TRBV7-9 CASSLRTGMNTEAFF
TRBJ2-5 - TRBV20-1 CSVSRGGETQYF
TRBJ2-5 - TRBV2 CASSGRLAKQETQYF
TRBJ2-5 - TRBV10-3 CAISEESSGFGETQYF
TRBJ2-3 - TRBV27 CASSSGTAVRTDTQYF